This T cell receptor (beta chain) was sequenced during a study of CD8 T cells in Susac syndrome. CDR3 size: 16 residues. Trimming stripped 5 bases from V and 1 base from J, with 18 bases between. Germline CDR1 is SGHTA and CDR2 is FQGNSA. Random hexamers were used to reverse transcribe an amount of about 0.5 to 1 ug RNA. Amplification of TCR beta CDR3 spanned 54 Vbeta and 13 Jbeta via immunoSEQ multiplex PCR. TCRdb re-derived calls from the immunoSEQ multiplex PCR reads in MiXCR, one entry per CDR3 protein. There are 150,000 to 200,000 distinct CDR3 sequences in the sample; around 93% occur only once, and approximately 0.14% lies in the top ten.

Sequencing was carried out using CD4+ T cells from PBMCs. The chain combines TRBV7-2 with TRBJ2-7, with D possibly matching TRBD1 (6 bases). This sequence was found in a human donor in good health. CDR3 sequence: CASSLSKTTGSYEQYF. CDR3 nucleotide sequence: TGTGCCAGCAGCCTTTCCAAGACTACAGGGTCCTACGAGCAGTACTTC. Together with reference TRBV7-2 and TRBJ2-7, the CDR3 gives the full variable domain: GAGVSQSPSNKVTEKGKDVELRCDPISGHTALYWYRQSLGQGLEFLIYFQGNSAPDKSGLPSDRFSAERTGGSVSTLTIQRTQQEDSAVYLCASSLSKTTGSYEQYFGPGTRLTVT.